This TCR beta chain is drawn from a study of blood T cells in healthy people across ages. At the level of the study: For every two T cells, template switching captured about one barcoded beta molecule.

A J-beta primer mix and a sample-barcoded 5' primer were used in a second PCR of about 7 to 12 cycles. Using its own MiXCR run on the 5' RACE reads, TCRdb lists one record per CDR3 protein. The sample includes over 600,000 distinct CDR3 sequences, 35% to 50% of them seen just once. This clonotype was seen more than once but under ten times. Germline loops: CDR1 DFQATT, CDR2 SNEGSKA (reference sequence). CDR3 length: 16 residues. V was cut by 1 base and J by 8 bases, with 18 bases left in between. The J gene is TRBJ1-6, the V gene TRBV20-1; no clear D. The sequence was obtained from a man aged 80 or over in good health. The sample was blood. The CDR3: CSARATSFQADSPLHF. DNA of the CDR3: TGCAGTGCTAGAGCGACGAGTTTTCAGGCGGATTCACCCCTCCACTTT.